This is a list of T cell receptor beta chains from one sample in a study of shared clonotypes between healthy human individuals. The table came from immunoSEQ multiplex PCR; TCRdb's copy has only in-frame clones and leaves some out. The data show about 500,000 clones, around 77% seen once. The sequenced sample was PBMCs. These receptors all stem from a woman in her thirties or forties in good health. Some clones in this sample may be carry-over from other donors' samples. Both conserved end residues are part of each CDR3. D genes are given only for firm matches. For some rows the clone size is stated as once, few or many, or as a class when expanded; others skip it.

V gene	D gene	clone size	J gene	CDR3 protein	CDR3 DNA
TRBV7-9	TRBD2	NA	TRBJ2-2	CASTLLAGDLAGDTGELFF	TGTGCCAGCACCCTCCTCGCAGGGGATCTAGCGGGAGATACCGGGGAGCTGTTTTTT
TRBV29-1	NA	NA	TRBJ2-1	CSAMTGSVEQFF	TGCAGCGCCATGACAGGAAGTGTTGAGCAGTTCTTC
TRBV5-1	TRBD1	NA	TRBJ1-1	CASSPITGTENTEAFF	TGCGCCAGCAGTCCGATAACCGGGACAGAAAACACTGAAGCTTTCTTT
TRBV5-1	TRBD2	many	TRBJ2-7	CASRGTSGRSYEQYF	TGCGCCAGCAGGGGAACTAGCGGGAGGTCCTACGAGCAGTACTTC
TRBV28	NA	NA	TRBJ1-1	CASRPPEGVSAFF	TGTGCCAGCAGGCCACCAGAGGGGGTGTCTGCTTTCTTT
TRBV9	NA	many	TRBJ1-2	CASSATMGSNYGYTF	TGTGCCAGCAGCGCGACAATGGGGAGTAACTATGGCTACACCTTC
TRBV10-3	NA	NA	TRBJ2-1	CAIGAASSYNEQFF	TGTGCCATCGGCGCCGCTAGCTCCTACAATGAGCAGTTCTTC
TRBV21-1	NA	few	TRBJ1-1	CASSRAFF	TGTGCCAGCAGCAGGGCTTTCTTT
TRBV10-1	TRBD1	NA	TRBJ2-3	CASSETGTGADTQYF	TGCGCCAGCAGTGAGACGGGGACAGGGGCAGATACGCAGTATTTT
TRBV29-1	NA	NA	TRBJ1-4	CSVVPQYNEKLFF	TGCAGCGTTGTCCCACAGTATAATGAAAAACTGTTTTTT
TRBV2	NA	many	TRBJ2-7	CASSGAREQYF	TGTGCCTCCTCAGGGGCTCGGGAGCAGTACTTC
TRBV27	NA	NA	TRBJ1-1	CASSSPYRDRRKEAFF	TGTGCCAGCAGTTCTCCATACCGGGACCGACGAAAGGAGGCTTTCTTT
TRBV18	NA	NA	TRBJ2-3	CASSPGPSVVTDTQYF	TGTGCCAGCTCACCCGGACCTTCCGTCGTCACAGATACGCAGTATTTT
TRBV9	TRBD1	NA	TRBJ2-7	CASSPRDRTVIGQYF	TGTGCCAGCAGCCCCCGGGACAGGACCGTAATAGGGCAGTACTTC
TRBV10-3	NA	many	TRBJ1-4	CAISEQGMTNEKLFF	TGTGCCATCAGTGAGCAGGGGATGACTAATGAAAAACTGTTTTTT
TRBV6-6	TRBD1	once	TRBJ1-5	CASSFGRGLQPQHF	TGTGCCAGCAGTTTCGGCAGGGGGCTTCAGCCCCAGCATTTT
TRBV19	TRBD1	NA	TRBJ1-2	CASDVRGQGSGYTF	TGTGCCAGTGACGTTAGGGGACAGGGTTCTGGCTACACCTTC
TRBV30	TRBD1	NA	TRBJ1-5	CAWSADRDWPQHF	TGTGCCTGGAGCGCGGACAGGGATTGGCCCCAGCATTTT
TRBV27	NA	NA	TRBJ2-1	CASSQLQSSYNEQFF	TGTGCCAGCAGCCAGCTCCAAAGCTCCTACAATGAGCAGTTCTTC
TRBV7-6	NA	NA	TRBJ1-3	CASSWRRGSGNTIYF	TGTGCCAGCAGCTGGAGAAGGGGCTCTGGAAACACCATATATTTT
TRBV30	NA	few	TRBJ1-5	CAWSANSEQPQHF	TGTGCCTGGAGTGCCAACTCCGAGCAGCCCCAGCATTTT
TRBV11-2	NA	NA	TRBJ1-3	CASSLMDSGVSGNTIYF	TGTGCCAGCAGCTTAATGGACAGCGGCGTATCTGGAAACACCATATATTTT
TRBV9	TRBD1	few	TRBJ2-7	CASSVGQGDSEQYF	TGTGCCAGCAGCGTAGGACAGGGAGATAGCGAGCAGTACTTC
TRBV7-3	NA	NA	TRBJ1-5	CASSLGTWSNQPQHF	TGTGCCAGCAGCTTGGGGACCTGGAGCAATCAGCCCCAGCATTTT
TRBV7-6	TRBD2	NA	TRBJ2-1	CASSFSSGGSSYNEQFF	TGTGCCAGCAGCTTCTCTAGCGGCGGGAGCTCCTACAATGAGCAGTTCTTC
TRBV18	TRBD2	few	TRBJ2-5	CASSPLGGMETQYF	TGTGCCAGCTCACCTCTCGGGGGGATGGAGACCCAGTACTTC
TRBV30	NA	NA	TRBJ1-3	CAWRLSGNTIYF	TGTGCCTGGAGGCTCTCTGGAAACACCATATATTTT
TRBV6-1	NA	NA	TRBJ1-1	CASSVGDHAEAFF	TGTGCCAGCAGTGTTGGGGATCACGCTGAAGCTTTCTTT
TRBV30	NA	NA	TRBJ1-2	CAWLPYLGEVYGYTF	TGTGCCTGGCTCCCCTACTTGGGGGAGGTCTATGGCTACACCTTC
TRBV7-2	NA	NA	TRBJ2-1	CASSLAAGRTGTNEQFF	TGTGCCAGCAGCTTAGCGGCGGGCCGGACGGGAACGAATGAGCAGTTCTTC
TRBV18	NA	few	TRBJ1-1	CASSPVEWGTEAFF	TGTGCCAGCTCACCGGTAGAATGGGGCACTGAAGCTTTCTTT
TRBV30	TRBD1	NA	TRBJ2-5	CAGTRTGWETQYF	TGTGCCGGAACCAGGACAGGGTGGGAGACCCAGTACTTC